This TCR beta chain was profiled in a study of T cell clones after liver transplantation. Study-wide context: In this trial, immunosuppression withdrawal was attempted within 2 years of liver transplant. Post-transplant blood was tracked for graft-donor-reactive T cell clones identified in a pre-transplant mixed lymphocyte reaction. Study results and limitations: In a couple of subjects, few donor cells limited the measurable donor-reactive repertoire. Post-transplant, graft-donor-reactive CD4 TCRbeta sequences in blood dropped significantly in most of the 8 subjects.

The CDR3 is made up of 15 amino acids. Germline CDR1 and CDR2: KGHSH and LQKENI. The germline V and J ends were trimmed by 0 bases and 5 bases, with 13 bases remaining between them. A note on this clone: As yet, its antigen is unknown.

The protocol was immunoSEQ multiplex PCR, while the TCRdb copy is restricted to in-frame clones and leaves out a portion. Here the sample spans roughly 49,000 clones, 65% to 80% being singletons. The receptor comes from a human patient who received a liver transplant. Some of the T cells might come from the graft donor. The chain is built from TRBV18 and TRBJ1-2; D is perhaps TRBD1 (5 bases). Source: CD4+ T cells from blood, taken about 56 months after liver transplant. The CDR3 protein is CASSPPNGRGYGYTF. CDR3 nucleotides: TGTGCCAGCTCACCACCTAACGGACGGGGGTATGGCTACACCTTC.